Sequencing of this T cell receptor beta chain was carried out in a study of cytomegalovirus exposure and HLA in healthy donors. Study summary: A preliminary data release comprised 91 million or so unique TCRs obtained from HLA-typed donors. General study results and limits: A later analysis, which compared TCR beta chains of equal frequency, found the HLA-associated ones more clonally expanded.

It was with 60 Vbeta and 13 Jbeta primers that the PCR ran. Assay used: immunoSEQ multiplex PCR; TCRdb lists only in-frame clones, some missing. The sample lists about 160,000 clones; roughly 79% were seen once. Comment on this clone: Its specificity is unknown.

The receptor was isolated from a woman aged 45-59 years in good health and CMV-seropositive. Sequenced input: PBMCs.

CDR3 loop: CASSLGRDGNTIYF. In DNA form, the CDR3 reads TGTGCCAGCAGCTTGGGGAGGGATGGAAACACCATATATTTT. The V call is TRBV5-4, the J call TRBJ1-3; D call uncertain. CDR3 length equals 14 residues. Germline lookup yields CDR1 SGHNT and CDR2 YYREEE (reference sequence). V was trimmed by 0 bases and J by 3 bases, leaving 7 bases between them.